A single sample is the source of the 2 T cell receptor beta chains below, sequenced in a study of blood T cell repertoires in COVID-19. The protocol was immunoSEQ multiplex PCR, while the TCRdb copy is restricted to in-frame clones and leaves out a portion. This table holds a few hundred thousand clones, around 87% found once. The sample comprised peripheral blood. These TCRs come from a woman aged 70-85 years with active or convalescent COVID-19.

This sequence joins TRBV10-1 and TRBJ2-5; D unresolved. V lost 1 base and J 7 bases, leaving 10 bases between the germline ends. The CDR3 is 13 amino acids. Germline loops: CDR1 WNHNN, CDR2 SYGVQD (reference sequence). Here the CDR3 DNA reads TGCGCCAGCAGTGAGTTACTGCCGGGGACCCAGTACTTC. It yields the protein CASSELLPGTQYF.

This clone showed up just a few times. The rearrangement links TRBV7-8 to TRBJ2-1; 9 bases align to TRBD1. J gave up 7 bases and V 6 bases, and 10 bases lay outside the gene matches. This CDR3 has 15 residues. Germline V gene data show CDR1 as SGHVS and CDR2 as FQNEAQ. The CDR3 reads CASRRPGQGGNEQFF. The CDR3 bases are TGTGCCAGCAGACGTCCGGGACAGGGAGGAAATGAGCAGTTCTTC. The variable domain in full, completed from reference TRBV7-8 and TRBJ2-1, reads GAGVSQSPRYKVAKRGQDVALRCDPISGHVSLFWYQQALGQGPEFLTYFQNEAQLDKSGLPSDRFFAERPEGSVSTLKIQRTQQEDSAVYLCASRRPGQGGNEQFFGPGTRLTVL.